This T cell receptor beta chain was identified in a study of T cell repertoires in cytomegalovirus infection. In the study overall: Evidence of both CMV infection and a matching HLA type came from public TCR beta signatures.

Study-level results: Dominating the ex vivo response were HLA-C-restricted CMV-specific TCR beta clonotypes. Cumulative frequency (of public TCR beta family members) identified carriers of CMV plus the relevant HLA.

In its sample, this clonotype was seen a few times. The antigen is not known. TCRdb reprocessed the reads with MiXCR, giving one entry per CDR3 protein. The data contain more than 200,000 distinct CDR3 sequences, roughly 10% of them singletons. The sequence came from a human donor in good health (CMV status not recorded). Some clones in this sample may be carry-over from other donors' samples. Sequenced material: PBMCs.

CDR3 in amino acids: CASTLQLLSNQPQHF. The CDR3 bases are TGTGCCAGCACCTTACAGCTACTAAGCAATCAGCCCCAGCATTTT. This chain links TRBV28 with TRBJ1-5; D unclear. Trimming took off 7 bases at V and 1 base at J, with 14 bases between the two ends. This CDR3 is 15 amino acids long. The germline V gene has CDR1 MDHEN and CDR2 SYDVKM.